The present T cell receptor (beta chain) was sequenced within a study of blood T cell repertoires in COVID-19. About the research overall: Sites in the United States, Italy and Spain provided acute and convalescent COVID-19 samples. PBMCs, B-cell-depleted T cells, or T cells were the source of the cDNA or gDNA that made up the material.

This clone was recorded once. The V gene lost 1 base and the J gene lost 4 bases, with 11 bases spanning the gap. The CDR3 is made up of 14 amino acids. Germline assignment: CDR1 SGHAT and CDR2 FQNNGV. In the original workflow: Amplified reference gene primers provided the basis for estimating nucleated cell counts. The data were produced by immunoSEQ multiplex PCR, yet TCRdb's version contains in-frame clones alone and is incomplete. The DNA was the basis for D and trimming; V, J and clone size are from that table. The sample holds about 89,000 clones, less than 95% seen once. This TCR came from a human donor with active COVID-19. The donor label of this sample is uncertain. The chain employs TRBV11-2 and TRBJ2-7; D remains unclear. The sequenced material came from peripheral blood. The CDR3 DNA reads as TGTGCCAGCAGCTTAGTGTCTCGAGGTTACGAGCAGTACTTC. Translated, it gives CASSLVSRGYEQYF.